The clone carrying this T cell receptor (beta chain) was counted ten times or more. Its antigen is still unknown. The data derive from a study of T cells in Graves' hyperthyroidism and ophthalmopathy. Study in general: Blood was drawn when the patient was first diagnosed and still untreated.

Findings and caveats of the study: Peripheral blood also featured most of the thyroid clonotypes expanded above 0.001.

V dropped 4 bases and J dropped 4 bases, with 13 bases sitting between them. This CDR3 has 14 residues. Per the germline V gene, CDR1 is MNHEY and CDR2 is SVGEGT. Using RNA transcripts as the source, TCR beta CDR3 regions were amplified. The HTBI primer set was used in a first-round RT-PCR of the TCR CDR3. In TCRdb, the multiplex PCR reads were re-called with MiXCR into one record per CDR3 protein. The sample includes fewer than 650,000 distinct CDR3 sequences, about 15% seen only once; the top ten take 4% to 5.5%. A Clinical Activity Score of at least 3, a NOSPECS grade of at least 4 and a duration under 3 months were recorded in the ophthalmopathy patients. Patients were excluded because of uncontrolled infection, other autoimmune disease, pregnancy or lactation.

This sequence joins TRBV6-2 or TRBV6-3 and TRBJ1-2, with D hard to call. Specimen: blood. This receptor was taken from a woman between 40 and 55 years old with Graves' ophthalmopathy. The CDR3 loop reads CASSSPNGGYGYTF. DNA for the CDR3: TGTGCCAGCAGTTCCCCTAACGGAGGCTATGGCTACACCTTC.